The next 30 T cell receptor beta chains were all read from a single sample in a study of T cells in Graves' hyperthyroidism and ophthalmopathy (dated by TCRdb to the late 2010s). Libraries were made using multiplex PCR. Sequencing was performed on an Illumina HiSeq 2000. The TCR beta CDR3 regions were amplified from the RNA transcripts. The first round of RT-PCR for the TCR CDR3 was performed with the HTBI primer set and the Qiagen OneStep RT-PCR kit. Clones were called with MiXCR by TCRdb after fastp trimmed the public reads at Q25, and only in-frame beta chains were retained. Entries that share a CDR3 protein sequence are merged under the most common genes and DNA. The sample data list 190,000 or so distinct CDR3 sequences, and about a sixth of these were observed just once. In total, the top ten clones hold 35% to 50% of the sample. The sequencing input was blood. These receptors were taken from a middle-aged man with Graves' hyperthyroidism.

Only one count was recorded for this clonotype. This chain joins TRBV9 and TRBJ2-7, with 11 bases aligning to TRBD2. CDR1 and CDR2 (germline): SGDLS, YYNGEE. With V trimmed by 4 bases and J by 9 bases, 12 bases remained unmatched. The CDR3 is made up of 15 amino acids. DNA of the CDR3: TGTGCCAGCAGCCCGATAGCGGGGGGGCGGGTTAGGCAGTACTTC. It is translated as CASSPIAGGRVRQYF.

The chain uses TRBV6-1 and TRBJ1-2; D unresolved. Trimming removed 6 bases at V and 5 bases at J, with 19 bases between. Germline values: CDR1 MNHNS, CDR2 SASEGT. This CDR3 is 15 amino acids long. The chain's CDR3 is CASRPEANTRYGYTF. As DNA, the CDR3 is TGTGCCAGCAGACCCGAGGCCAATACCCGATATGGCTACACCTTC.

This clonotype was observed many times. This rearrangement joins TRBV7-9 to TRBJ2-1; a possible D gene is TRBD2 (6 bases). Germline V lookup: CDR1 SEHNR, CDR2 FQNEAQ (reference sequence). The CDR3 is made up of 15 amino acids. V was shortened by 4 bases and J by 0 bases, with 10 bases between the two germline ends. The CDR3 region is CASSSAGSSYNEQFF. The CDR3, as DNA: TGTGCCAGCAGCTCCGCGGGGAGCTCCTACAATGAGCAGTTCTTC.

The chain joins TRBV7-7 to TRBJ2-5; tentative D call: TRBD2 (6 bases). This CDR3 comprises 14 residues. CDR1 and CDR2 from the germline V gene are SSHAT and FNYEAQ (reference sequence). V lost 5 bases and J lost 4, with 14 bases in between. CDR3 region: CASSDGTGGETQYF. The CDR3 DNA sequence: TGTGCCAGCAGCGATGGGACTGGAGGAGAGACCCAGTACTTC.

The chain uses TRBV7-3 and TRBJ2-1, with TRBD1 identical over 7 bases. The CDR3 contains 14 residues. From germline, CDR1 is SGHTA and CDR2 FQGTGA. With V trimmed by 5 bases and J by 7 bases, 8 bases remained unmatched. CDR3 bases: TGTGCCAGCAGCCACGGACAGGTTAATAATGAGCAGTTCTTC. This translates into CASSHGQVNNEQFF.

Only a few counts were recorded for this clonotype. V and J are TRBV27 and TRBJ1-5; D gene ambiguous. Trimming removed 2 bases from V and 1 base from J, with 9 bases in between. CDR3 length equals 15 residues. The germline CDR1 and CDR2 sequences are MNHEY and SMNVEV (reference sequence). In nucleotides, the CDR3 is TGTGCCAGCAGTTTAAACGCAGCCAGCAATCAGCCCCAGCATTTT. This encodes CASSLNAASNQPQHF.

This clonotype was seen only a few times. This sequence joins TRBV9 and TRBJ2-1; weak D call: TRBD2 (6 bases). Germline CDR1 is SGDLS and CDR2 is YYNGEE. The length of the CDR3 is 15 residues. Trimming stripped 0 bases from V and 2 bases from J, with 9 bases between. CDR3 bases: TGTGCCAGCAGCGTAGGTAGCGGAACCTACAATGAGCAGTTCTTC. It yields the protein CASSVGSGTYNEQFF.

This clonotype has a count of ten or more. The chain recombines TRBV7-9 with TRBJ2-7; 9 nucleotides match TRBD1. Germline V gives CDR1 SEHNR, CDR2 FQNEAQ (reference sequence). The CDR3 has 15 amino acids. V shed 4 bases, J shed 6 bases, and the junction held 10 bases outside the gene matches. CDR3 sequence: CASSYFGQGIGEQYF. Written as DNA, the CDR3 is TGTGCCAGCAGCTATTTTGGACAGGGGATAGGCGAGCAGTACTTC.

There are a few counts of this clonotype. CDR3 residues: CATSRDADGGTQYF. CDR3 coding DNA: TGTGCCACCAGCAGAGATGCGGACGGGGGGACCCAGTACTTC. V usage is TRBV15 and J usage is TRBJ2-5; a weak D match, TRBD2 (6 bases). V shed 0 bases and J shed 7 bases, with 12 bases lying between them. CDR3 length: 14 residues. Germline V CDR1 and CDR2: LNHNV, YYDKDF (reference sequence).

Ten or more counts support this clonotype. The V call is TRBV5-1, the J call TRBJ2-3; 12 nucleotides line up with TRBD2. CDR1 is SGHRS, CDR2 YFSETQ, per germline. Unmatched junction bases numbered 6, after V lost 5 bases and J lost 2 bases. The CDR3 extends over 16 amino acids. The CDR3: CASRPGLAGLTDTQYF. CDR3 DNA: TGCGCCAGCAGACCGGGACTAGCGGGCCTCACAGATACGCAGTATTTT.

The gene calls are TRBV18 and TRBJ2-7, with D unresolved. CDR1 is KGHSH, CDR2 LQKENI, per germline. Trimming removed 5 bases at V and 5 bases at J, with 13 bases between. CDR3 size: 13 residues. In DNA form, the CDR3 reads TGTGCCAGCTCAGTCAACTCAAGGGACGAGCAGTACTTC. This translates into CASSVNSRDEQYF.

At least ten counts were recorded for this clonotype. V is TRBV2 and J is TRBJ2-7; D not certain. Trimming removed 6 bases at V and 3 bases at J, with 9 bases between. Germline V gene sequence: CDR1 SNHLY, CDR2 FYNNEI. The CDR3 sequence is 12 residues long. CDR3 nucleotide sequence: TGTGCCAGCAGGGGCACGGGCTACGAGCAGTACTTC. This translates into CASRGTGYEQYF. The variable domain in full, completed from reference TRBV2 and TRBJ2-7, reads EPEVTQTPSHQVTQMGQEVILRCVPISNHLYFYWYRQILGQKVEFLVSFYNNEISEKSEIFDDQFSVERPDGSNFTLKIRSTKLEDSAMYFCASRGTGYEQYFGPGTRLTVT.

This clonotype came up a few times. This chain uses TRBV5-1 with TRBJ2-2; D might be TRBD1 (6 bases). V shed 2 bases and J shed 0 bases, with 17 bases lying between them. Germline loops: CDR1 SGHRS, CDR2 YFSETQ. This CDR3 comprises 18 residues. The chain's CDR3 is CASSFWKRDISNTGELFF. CDR3 sequence (DNA): TGCGCCAGCAGCTTTTGGAAAAGGGACATTTCGAACACCGGGGAGCTGTTTTTT.

This clonotype was detected a few times. In DNA form, the CDR3 reads TGTGCCAGCAGCGTATCGGACAAATACACTGAAGCTTTCTTT. Protein: CASSVSDKYTEAFF. The chain links TRBV9 to TRBJ1-1; TRBD1 might be the D (5 bases). The CDR3 is 14 amino acids. Germline CDR1 is SGDLS and CDR2 is YYNGEE. V was shortened by 1 base and J by 3 bases, with 10 bases between the two germline ends.

This chain connects TRBV6-2 or TRBV6-3 to TRBJ2-1; the match to TRBD2 covers 13 bases. Trimming took 4 bases from V and 9 from J; bases not matched to a gene: 6. The length of the CDR3 is 15 residues. The germline gives CDR1 MNHEY, CDR2 SVGEGT. CDR3 sequence: CASSSGTSGVGEQFF. The CDR3 DNA is TGTGCCAGCAGTTCCGGGACTAGCGGGGTAGGTGAGCAGTTCTTC.

In its sample, this clonotype was seen many times. The V gene is TRBV20-1, the J gene TRBJ1-4, with 9 bases matching TRBD1. The CDR3 is 13 residues long. Trimming at V came to 6 bases and at J to 7 bases, leaving 6 bases not matched to a gene. Germline-derived CDR1 and CDR2 are DFQATT and SNEGSKA (reference sequence). The CDR3 spells CSAKDRGGEKLFF. The CDR3 nucleotides read TGCAGTGCAAAGGACAGGGGAGGTGAAAAACTGTTTTTT.

In its sample, this clonotype was seen many times. The chain joins TRBV6-1 to TRBJ1-1; D is possibly TRBD1 (5 bases). CDR1 is MNHNS and CDR2 is SASEGT in the germline V gene. The V gene lost 8 bases and the J gene lost 6 bases, with 19 bases spanning the gap. The CDR3 has 14 residues. In DNA form, the CDR3 reads TGTGCCAGCGGGGAAACCGGACACGGCGCTGAAGCTTTCTTT. This gives the protein CASGETGHGAEAFF.

The genes are TRBV7-2 and TRBJ2-3; 10 bases fit TRBD2. After removal of 4 bases from V and 2 bases from J, the junction contained 9 bases not matched to a gene. The CDR3 length is 17 residues. Germline V CDR1 and CDR2: SGHTA, FQGNSA. The CDR3 region is CASSSPGLAGDTDTQYF. CDR3 bases: TGTGCCAGCAGCTCCCCGGGGCTAGCGGGGGACACAGATACGCAGTATTTT.

Details on this clonotype: Sequence at one end of the junction differs from germline and may be a read error. The chain combines TRBV5-5 with TRBJ2-6, with 7 nucleotides matching TRBD1. The CDR3 length is 18 residues. Germline CDR1 and CDR2: SGHKS and YYEKEE (reference sequence). The CDR3 loop is CASSKTGSRGSGANVLTF. CDR3 coding DNA: TGCGCCAGCAGCAAGACAGGGAGTAGGGGATCTGGGGCCAACGTCCTGACTTTC.

This clonotype was recorded at least ten times. The rearrangement joins TRBV20-1 to TRBJ2-2; no firm D call. This CDR3 region has 12 residues. CDR1 is DFQATT and CDR2 is SNEGSKA in the germline V gene (reference sequence). V was cut by 1 base and J by 6 bases, with 6 bases left in between. In nucleotides, the CDR3 is TGCAGTGCTAGAGGTCAGGCCGGGGAGCTGTTTTTT. Translated: CSARGQAGELFF.

This clonotype is a singleton in its sample. The chain links TRBV15 to TRBJ1-5; 8 positions match TRBD1. The CDR3 is 16 residues long. The V gene's germline CDR1 is LNHNV and CDR2 YYDKDF (reference sequence). V dropped 5 bases and J dropped 3; count of bases not matched to a gene: 9. The CDR3 bases are TGTGCCACCAGCGCAGGACAGGGTTTATTCAATCAGCCCCAGCATTTT. It is translated as CATSAGQGLFNQPQHF.

This clonotype has ten or more counts. The chain joins TRBV28 to TRBJ1-1, with TRBD1 identical over 7 bases. The CDR3 totals 14 residues. CDR1 and CDR2 from the germline V gene are MDHEN and SYDVKM. With V trimmed by 7 bases and J by 5 bases, 10 bases remained unmatched. CDR3 sequence: CASNAITGETEAFF. The CDR3 coding sequence is TGTGCCAGCAATGCCATAACAGGGGAAACTGAAGCTTTCTTT.

V and J are TRBV6-2 or TRBV6-3 and TRBJ1-6; D is ambiguous. CDR1 and CDR2 from the germline V gene are MNHEY and SVGEGT. The CDR3 runs 13 residues. The V end lost 7 bases, the J end lost 5 bases, and 9 bases lay between the germline ends. The CDR3 DNA reads TGTGCCAGCAAAGAGCGACATAATTCACCCCTCCACTTT. Its protein product is CASKERHNSPLHF.

Many counts were recorded for this clonotype. The rearrangement uses TRBV28 and TRBJ2-1; D is possibly TRBD1 (5 bases). Germline CDR1 MDHEN, CDR2 SYDVKM. The V gene lost 3 bases and the J gene lost 6 bases, with 12 bases spanning the gap. The CDR3 totals 14 residues. The DNA for the CDR3 is TGTGCCAGCAGTTTGGCAGGGTTTGGCAATGAGCAGTTCTTC. Amino acid sequence: CASSLAGFGNEQFF.

This clonotype has more than one count but fewer than ten. The rearrangement uses TRBV9 and TRBJ1-3; D gene ambiguous. Germline V lookup: CDR1 SGDLS, CDR2 YYNGEE. Trimming shortened V by 3 bases and J by 4 bases, and 8 bases separated the two germline ends. This CDR3 is 13 amino acids long. As DNA, the CDR3 is TGTGCCAGCAGCGCAGGTGGCGGAAACACCATATATTTT. Translated: CASSAGGGNTIYF.

This clonotype was seen many times. The V and J genes are TRBV28 and TRBJ2-3, with 7 bases identical to TRBD1. Germline assignment: CDR1 MDHEN and CDR2 SYDVKM. J gave up 0 bases and V 3 bases, and 3 bases lay outside the gene matches. This CDR3 has 15 amino acids. CDR3 nucleotide sequence: TGTGCCAGCAGTTTTATGGACAGGAGCACAGATACGCAGTATTTT. The encoded protein is CASSFMDRSTDTQYF.

This clonotype was seen at least ten times. The chain has TRBV6-1 and TRBJ1-3; D perhaps matches TRBD1 (6 bases). Trimming removed 7 bases from V and 0 bases from J, with 10 bases in between. CDR1 is MNHNS, CDR2 SASEGT, per germline. There are 14 residues in the CDR3. The CDR3 DNA sequence: TGTGCCAGCAACACAGGGAACTCTGGAAACACCATATATTTT. This encodes CASNTGNSGNTIYF.

This clonotype was seen a few times. The chain employs TRBV4-3 and TRBJ2-3; 12 bases map to TRBD2. The junction had 7 bases not matched to a gene; V was cut back by 4 bases and J by 5 bases. The CDR3 runs 16 residues. Germline assignment: CDR1 LGHNA and CDR2 YSLEER. In DNA, the CDR3 is TGCGCCAGCAGCCGCCAGCTAGCGGGGGGGCAAGATACGCAGTATTTT. It yields the protein CASSRQLAGGQDTQYF.

This clonotype was detected ten times or more. The J gene is TRBJ2-1, the V gene TRBV20-1; D is unclear. Germline-derived CDR1 and CDR2 are DFQATT and SNEGSKA (reference sequence). The CDR3 length is 14 residues. Between the trimmed V and J ends, which lost 6 bases and 5 bases, there was a span of 17 bases. CDR3 region: CSAHLRFKDNEQFF. The CDR3 DNA sequence: TGCAGTGCCCATCTCAGGTTTAAGGACAATGAGCAGTTCTTC.

V is TRBV18 and J is TRBJ1-4, with a tentative D call TRBD1 (5 bases). The V end lost 0 bases, the J end lost 5 bases, and 10 bases lay between the germline ends. CDR3 length: 15 residues. From germline, CDR1 is KGHSH and CDR2 LQKENI. The CDR3 DNA reads TGTGCCAGCTCACCACCGGCGAGGGGAAATGAAAAACTGTTTTTT. Amino acid sequence: CASSPPARGNEKLFF. The entire variable domain, with the rest obtained from reference TRBV18 and TRBJ1-4, is as follows: NAGVMQNPRHLVRRRGQEARLRCSPMKGHSHVYWYRQLPEEGLKFMVYLQKENIIDESGMPKERFSAEFPKEGPSILRIQQVVRGDSAAYFCASSPPARGNEKLFFGSGTQLSVL.